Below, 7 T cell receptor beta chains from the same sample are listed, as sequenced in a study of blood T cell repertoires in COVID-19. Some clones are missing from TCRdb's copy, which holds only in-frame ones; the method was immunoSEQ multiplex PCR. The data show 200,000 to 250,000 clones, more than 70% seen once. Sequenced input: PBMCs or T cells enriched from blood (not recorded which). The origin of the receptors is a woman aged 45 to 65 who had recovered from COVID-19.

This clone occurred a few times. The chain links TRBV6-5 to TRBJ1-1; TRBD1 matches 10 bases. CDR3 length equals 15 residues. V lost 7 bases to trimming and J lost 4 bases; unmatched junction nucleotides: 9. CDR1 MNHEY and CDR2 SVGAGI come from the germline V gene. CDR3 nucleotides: TGTGCCAGCAACCCTCGACAGGGGGCGGGCACTGAAGCTTTCTTT. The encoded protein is CASNPRQGAGTEAFF.

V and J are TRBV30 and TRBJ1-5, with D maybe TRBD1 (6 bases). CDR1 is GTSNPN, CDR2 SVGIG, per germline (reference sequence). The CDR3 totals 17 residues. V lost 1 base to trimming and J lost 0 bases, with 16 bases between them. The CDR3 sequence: CAWSEDRLYFSNQPQHF. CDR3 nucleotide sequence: TGTGCCTGGAGTGAAGACAGGCTTTATTTTAGCAATCAGCCCCAGCATTTT.

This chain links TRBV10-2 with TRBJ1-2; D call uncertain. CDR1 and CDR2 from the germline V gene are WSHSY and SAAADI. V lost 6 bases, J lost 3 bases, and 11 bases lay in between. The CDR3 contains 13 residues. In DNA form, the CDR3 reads TGCGCCAGCAGGAAAGACGCGGACTATGGCTACACCTTC. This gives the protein CASRKDADYGYTF.

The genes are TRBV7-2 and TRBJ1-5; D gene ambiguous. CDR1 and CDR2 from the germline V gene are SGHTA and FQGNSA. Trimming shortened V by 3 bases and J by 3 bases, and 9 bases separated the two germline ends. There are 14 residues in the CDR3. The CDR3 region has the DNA TGTGCCAGCAGCTTTGACAAGCTCAATCAGCCCCAGCATTTT. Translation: CASSFDKLNQPQHF. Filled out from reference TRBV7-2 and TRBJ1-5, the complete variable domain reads GAGVSQSPSNKVTEKGKDVELRCDPISGHTALYWYRQSLGQGLEFLIYFQGNSAPDKSGLPSDRFSAERTGGSVSTLTIQRTQQEDSAVYLCASSFDKLNQPQHFGDGTRLSIL.

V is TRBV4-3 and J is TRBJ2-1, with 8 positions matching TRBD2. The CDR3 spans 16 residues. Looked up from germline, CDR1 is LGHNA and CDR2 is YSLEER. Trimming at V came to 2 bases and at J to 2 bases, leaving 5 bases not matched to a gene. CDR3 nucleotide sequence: TGCGCCAGCAGCCAACGTACTAGCGGACCCTACAATGAGCAGTTCTTC. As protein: CASSQRTSGPYNEQFF.

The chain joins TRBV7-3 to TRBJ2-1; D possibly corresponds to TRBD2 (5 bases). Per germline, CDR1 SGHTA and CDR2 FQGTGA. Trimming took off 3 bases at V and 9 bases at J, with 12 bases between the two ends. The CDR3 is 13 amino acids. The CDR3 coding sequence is TGTGCCAGCAGCTTCCAACCGGGAACTGAGCAGTTCTTC. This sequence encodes CASSFQPGTEQFF.

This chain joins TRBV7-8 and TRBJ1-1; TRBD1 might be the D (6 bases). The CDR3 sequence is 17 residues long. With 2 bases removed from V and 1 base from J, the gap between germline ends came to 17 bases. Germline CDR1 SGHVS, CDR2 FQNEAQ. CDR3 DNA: TGTGCCAGCAGCTTATCATTAGTGTCAGGGGCGAACACTGAAGCTTTCTTT. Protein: CASSLSLVSGANTEAFF.